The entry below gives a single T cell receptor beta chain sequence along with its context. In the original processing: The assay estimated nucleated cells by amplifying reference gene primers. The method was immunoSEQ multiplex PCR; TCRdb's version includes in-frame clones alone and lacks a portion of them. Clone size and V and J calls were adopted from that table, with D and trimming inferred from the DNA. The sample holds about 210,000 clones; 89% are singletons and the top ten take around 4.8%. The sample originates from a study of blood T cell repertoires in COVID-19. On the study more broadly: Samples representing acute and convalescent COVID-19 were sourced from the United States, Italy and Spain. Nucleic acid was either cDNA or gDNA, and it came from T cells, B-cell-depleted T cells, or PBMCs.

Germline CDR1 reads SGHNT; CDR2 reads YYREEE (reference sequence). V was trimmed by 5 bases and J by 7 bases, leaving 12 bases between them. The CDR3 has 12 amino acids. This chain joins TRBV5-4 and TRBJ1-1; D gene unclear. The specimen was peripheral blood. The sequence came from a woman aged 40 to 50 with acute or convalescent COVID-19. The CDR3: CASRPVAGEAFF. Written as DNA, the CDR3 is TGTGCCAGCAGACCAGTAGCCGGTGAAGCTTTCTTT.